The 15 T cell receptor beta chains below all came from one sample that was sequenced in a study of tumor-infiltrating lymphocytes in oesophageal squamous cell carcinoma. Via MiXCR, TCRdb re-called the PCR reads, giving one row per CDR3 protein. This sample has about 9,600 distinct CDR3 sequences, with roughly 53% found just once. The specimen was esophageal tumor tissue. The receptors derive from a female donor with esophageal squamous cell carcinoma.

This clonotype occurred once. The chain joins TRBV9 to TRBJ2-4, with 11 nucleotides matching TRBD2. This CDR3 is built from 18 residues. With V trimmed by 3 bases and J by 13 bases, 21 bases remained unmatched. Germline lookup yields CDR1 SGDLS and CDR2 YYNGEE. The CDR3 sequence: CASSARGGTSGGYNEQYF. The DNA for the CDR3 is TGTGCCAGCAGCGCCCGTGGGGGGACTAGCGGAGGCTACAATGAGCAGTACTTC.

The chain couples TRBV7-3 to TRBJ2-1; 9 positions match TRBD1. V was pared by 5 bases and J by 3 bases, with 2 bases of the junction left unmatched. CDR3 length equals 14 residues. Germline CDR1 reads SGHTA; CDR2 reads FQGTGA. The CDR3 reads CASSQDRGYNEQFF. The CDR3 DNA follows: TGTGCCAGCAGCCAGGACAGGGGCTACAATGAGCAGTTCTTC.

The table lists this clonotype with a few counts. Likely a read error: the CDR3 ends without its conserved phenylalanine or tryptophan. The DNA is left out, because the CDR3 cannot be placed on it with certainty; the CDR3 is given as TCRdb lists it. The gene calls are TRBV6-5 and TRBJ2-1; the table's D call, TRBD1, was not checked against the DNA. The CDR3 region is 17 residues in length, termini included. In germline, CDR1 is MNHEY, CDR2 SVGAGI. CDR3 residues: CASSLFPGTGDGYTFGS.

The chain is built from TRBV2 and TRBJ2-1, with D unclear. This CDR3 spans 13 amino acids. Germline V gene lookup returns CDR1 SNHLY and CDR2 FYNNEI. Trimming stripped 8 bases from V and 16 bases from J, with 24 bases between. The CDR3 loop is CASQDRLATEAFF. CDR3 bases: TGTGCCAGCCAAGACCGGTTAGCCACTGAAGCTTTCTTC. The full variable domain, with the rest looked up from reference TRBV2 and TRBJ2-1, is EPEVTQTPSHQVTQMGQEVILRCVPISNHLYFYWYRQILGQKVEFLVSFYNNEISEKSEIFDDQFSVERPDGSNFTLKIRSTKLEDSAMYFCASQDRLATEAFFGPGTRLTVL.

As for this clonotype: A much larger clone is a single base away; this may be a read error. The chain joins TRBV7-2 to TRBJ2-5; tentatively, D is TRBD2 (5 bases). The V end lost 8 bases, the J end lost 13 bases, and 14 bases lay between the germline ends. The germline CDR1 and CDR2 sequences are SGHTA and FQGNSA. There are 10 residues in the CDR3. This CDR3 is CASGPRSGYF. The CDR3 nucleotides read TGTGCCAGCGGACCGAGAAGCGGGTACTTC.

This clonotype was recorded once. The chain carries TRBV7-4 and TRBJ2-7; no reliable D call. This CDR3 comprises 14 residues. V gave up 1 base and J gave up 2 bases, with 9 bases separating them. In germline, CDR1 is SGHVT, CDR2 SQSDAQ. CDR3 bases: TGTGCCAGCAGCTTAGGGAATCCTACCTACGAGCAGTACTTC. Encoded protein: CASSLGNPTYEQYF. Looking up the rest from reference TRBV7-4 and TRBJ2-7 gives the full variable domain: GAGVSQSPRYKVAKRGRDVALRCDSISGHVTLYWYRQTLGQGSEVLTYSQSDAQRDKSGRPSGRFSAERPERSVSTLKIQRTEQGDSAVYLCASSLGNPTYEQYFGPGTRLTVT.

Notes on this clonotype: Since no conserved phenylalanine or tryptophan closes the CDR3, a read error is the likely cause. The DNA is left out, because the CDR3 cannot be placed on it with certainty; the CDR3 is given as TCRdb lists it. The chain carries TRBV7-2 and TRBJ2-6; the DNA was not compared with TRBD2, the D call given in the table. Germline V gene data show CDR1 as SGHTA and CDR2 as FQGNSA. 16 amino acids form the CDR3, both terminal residues included. This CDR3 is CASSLLAGGGEQYFGA.

This clonotype was recorded once. V and J are TRBV6-1 and TRBJ2-3; D gene unclear. The length of the CDR3 is 14 residues. Trimming removed 5 bases at V and 6 bases at J, with 15 bases between. Germline CDR1 and CDR2: MNHNS and SASEGT. The CDR3 loop reads CASSSRMSVDTQYF. CDR3 DNA sequence: TGTGCCAGCAGTAGTCGGATGAGTGTCGATACGCAGTATTTT.

J is TRBJ2-3 and V is TRBV7-2, with TRBD1 matching over 9 bases. Judging by the DNA end, TRBJ2-7 fits better; the J call may be wrong. There are 15 residues in the CDR3. The V gene's germline CDR1 is SGHTA and CDR2 FQGNSA. The DNA of the CDR3 is TGTGCCAGCAGCTTAGCCGGGACAGGGATCTACGAGCAGTACTTC. Protein sequence: CASSLAGTGIYEQYF.

This clonotype was seen a few times. The CDR3 nucleotides read TGTGCCAGCAGCTCCCAGACTAGCGGGAGATGGGGCACAGATACGCAGTATTTT. This gives the protein CASSSQTSGRWGTDTQYF. The chain recombines TRBV7-2 with TRBJ2-3, with TRBD2 matching 12 bases. Unmatched junction bases numbered 9, after V lost 4 bases and J lost 1 base. The CDR3 has 18 residues. Germline CDR1 reads SGHTA; CDR2 reads FQGNSA.

On this clonotype itself: The conserved final phenylalanine or tryptophan is absent from the CDR3, which likely points to a read error. Because the CDR3's place on the DNA is in doubt, the DNA is left out and the CDR3 is given as listed by TCRdb. This chain connects TRBV6-2 or TRBV6-3 to TRBJ2-3; no check of the table's D call, TRBD2, against the DNA was made. Germline CDR1 and CDR2: MNHEY and SVGEGT. The CDR3 extends over 16 residues, inclusive of both ends. This chain's CDR3 is CANSYGLAGYEQFFGP.

The chain uses TRBV7-6 and TRBJ2-1; no reliable D call. The J call may be in error: the DNA end matches TRBJ2-7 better. The V gene's germline CDR1 is SGHVS and CDR2 FNYEAQ. The CDR3 contains 11 residues. The CDR3 spells CASSIENEQYF. The CDR3 coding sequence is TGTGCCAGCAGCATCGAAAACGAGCAGTACTTC.

This chain uses TRBV7-2 with TRBJ2-7; unclear D gene. The germline CDR1 and CDR2 sequences are SGHTA and FQGNSA. The CDR3 covers 13 residues. Trimming cost V 1 base and J 6 bases, with 10 bases left between them. The CDR3: CASSLVSSPEQYF. The CDR3 DNA is TGTGCCAGCAGCTTAGTCTCTTCCCCCGAGCAGTACTTC.

In its sample, this clonotype is medium-sized (0.01 to 0.1%). The CDR3 reads CASSLAKGGTEAFF. The CDR3 nucleotides read TGCGCCAGCAGCTTGGCCAAGGGGGGCACTGAAGCTTTCTTT. This chain connects TRBV5-1 to TRBJ1-1, with D possibly TRBD1 on 6 matching bases. Germline lookup yields CDR1 SGHRS and CDR2 YFSETQ. The CDR3 runs to 14 residues. V lost 0 bases and J 4 bases, leaving 10 bases between the germline ends.

Note on this clonotype: A read error may account for a junction end that differs from germline. J is TRBJ2-5 and V is TRBV7-6, with TRBD2 matching over 11 bases. CDR3 size: 16 residues. CDR1 SGHVS and CDR2 FNYEAQ come from the germline V gene. CDR3 bases: TGTGCTAGCAGCCCCTACTCTAGCGGGGGGTGGGATGAGCAGTACTTC. It codes for CASSPYSSGGWDEQYF.